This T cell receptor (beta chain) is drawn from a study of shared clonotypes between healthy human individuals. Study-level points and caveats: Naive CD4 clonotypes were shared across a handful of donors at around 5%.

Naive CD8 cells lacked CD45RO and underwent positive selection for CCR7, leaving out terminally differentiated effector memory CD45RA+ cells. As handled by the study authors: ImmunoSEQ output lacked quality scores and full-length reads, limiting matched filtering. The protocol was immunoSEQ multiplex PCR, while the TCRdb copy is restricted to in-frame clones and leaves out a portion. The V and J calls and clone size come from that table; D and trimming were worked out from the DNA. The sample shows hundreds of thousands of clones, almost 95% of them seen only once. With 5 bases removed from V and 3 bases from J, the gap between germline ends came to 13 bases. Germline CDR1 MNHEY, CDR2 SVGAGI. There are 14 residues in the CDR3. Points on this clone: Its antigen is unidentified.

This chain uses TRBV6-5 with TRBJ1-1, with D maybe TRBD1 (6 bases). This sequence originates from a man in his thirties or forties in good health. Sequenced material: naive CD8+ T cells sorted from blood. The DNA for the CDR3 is TGTGCCAGCAGTCCAGGGGACTCGTACACTGAAGCTTTCTTT. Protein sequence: CASSPGDSYTEAFF.